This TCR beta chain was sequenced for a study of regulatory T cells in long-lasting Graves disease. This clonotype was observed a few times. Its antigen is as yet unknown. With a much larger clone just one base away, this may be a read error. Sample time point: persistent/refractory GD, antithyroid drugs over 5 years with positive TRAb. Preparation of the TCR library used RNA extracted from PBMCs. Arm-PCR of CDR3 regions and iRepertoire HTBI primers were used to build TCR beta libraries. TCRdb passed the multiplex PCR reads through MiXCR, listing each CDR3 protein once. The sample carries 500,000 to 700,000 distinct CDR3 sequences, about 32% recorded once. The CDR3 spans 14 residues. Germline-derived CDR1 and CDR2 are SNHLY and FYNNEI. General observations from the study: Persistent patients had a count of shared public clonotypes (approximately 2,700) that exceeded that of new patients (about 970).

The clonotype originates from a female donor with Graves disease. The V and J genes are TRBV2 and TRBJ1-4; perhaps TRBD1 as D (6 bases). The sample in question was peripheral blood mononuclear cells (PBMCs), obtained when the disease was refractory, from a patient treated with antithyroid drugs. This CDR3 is CASSDGRGGEKLLF. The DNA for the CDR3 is TGTGCCAGCAGTGACGGCAGGGGCGGAGAAAAACTGCTTTTT.